These 5 T cell receptor beta chains were sequenced from one sample in a study of control samples from healthy donors and cancer patients. Clones were sequenced by immunoSEQ multiplex PCR, and TCRdb holds only the in-frame ones, with some missing. The table has about 130,000 clones, approximately 92% seen once. The material sequenced was blood. All receptors derive from a man between 35 and 55 years old in good health.

V and J are TRBV29-1 and TRBJ2-5, with 15 bases identical to TRBD2. The CDR3 length is 15 residues. J was trimmed by 5 bases and V by 3 bases; bases with no gene match: 4. In germline, CDR1 is SQVTM, CDR2 ANQGSEA. The CDR3 DNA reads as TGCAGCGTTGATGGGACTAGCGGGGGGTGGGAGACCCAGTACTTC. The encoded protein is CSVDGTSGGWETQYF. The variable domain in full, completed from reference TRBV29-1 and TRBJ2-5, reads SAVISQKPSRDICQRGTSLTIQCQVDSQVTMMFWYRQQPGQSLTLIATANQGSEATYESGFVIDKFPISRPNLTFSTLTVSNMSPEDSSIYLCSVDGTSGGWETQYFGPGTRLLVL.

The chain employs TRBV5-6 and TRBJ2-3; D not certain. V was shortened by 4 bases and J by 0 bases, with 6 bases between the two germline ends. This CDR3 spans 13 amino acids. In germline, CDR1 is SGHDT, CDR2 YYEEEE. The DNA of the CDR3 is TGTGCCAGCAGCACTGATAGCACAGATACGCAGTATTTT. It specifies CASSTDSTDTQYF. Full variable domain (missing parts from reference TRBV5-6 and TRBJ2-3): DAGVTQSPTHLIKTRGQQVTLRCSPKSGHDTVSWYQQALGQGPQFIFQYYEEEERQRGNFPDRFSGHQFPNYSSELNVNALLLGDSALYLCASSTDSTDTQYFGPGTRLTVL.

The chain links TRBV5-1 to TRBJ1-6, with D unresolved. With 0 bases removed from V and 8 bases from J, the gap between germline ends came to 12 bases. CDR1 SGHRS and CDR2 YFSETQ come from the germline V gene. CDR3 length: 15 residues. This CDR3 reads CASSLDPNWDSPLHF. CDR3 coding DNA: TGCGCCAGCAGCTTGGATCCGAACTGGGATTCACCCCTCCACTTT. Variable domain in full (rest from reference TRBV5-1 and TRBJ1-6): KAGVTQTPRYLIKTRGQQVTLSCSPISGHRSVSWYQQTPGQGLQFLFEYFSETQRNKGNFPGRFSGRQFSNSRSEMNVSTLELGDSALYLCASSLDPNWDSPLHFGNGTRLTVT.

This clone was detected only once. The chain employs TRBV19 and TRBJ2-7, with D possibly matching TRBD1 (6 bases). Trimming took off 2 bases at V and 5 bases at J, with 10 bases between the two ends. The CDR3 contains 13 residues. Germline V CDR1 and CDR2: LNHDA, SQIVND (reference sequence). CDR3 region: CASSIQQGDEQYF. The CDR3 DNA sequence: TGTGCCAGTAGTATACAACAGGGAGACGAGCAGTACTTC.

The chain employs TRBV4-1 and TRBJ1-5; D not resolved. Germline CDR1 reads MGHRA; CDR2 reads YSYEKL. The CDR3 has 13 residues. Trimming removed 3 bases at V and 3 bases at J, with 6 bases between. The CDR3 sequence is CASSHGVNQPQHF. CDR3 DNA: TGCGCCAGCAGCCACGGGGTCAATCAGCCCCAGCATTTT.